Below, one T cell receptor (beta chain) is given with its context. This clonotype showed up just a few times. What antigen it recognizes has not been identified. No base quality information exists; no much larger clone differs at one position. The sample originates from a study of blood T cells in healthy people across ages (dated by TCRdb to the mid-2010s). At the level of the whole study: Template switching captured roughly one uniquely barcoded TCR beta cDNA molecule per two T cells in model experiments. To track age-related changes in TCR beta repertoire diversity, the study relied on deep sequencing normalized with unique cDNA molecular identifiers. The donors were split into four age groups: young (average 16 years), middle-aged (nearly 40), aged (roughly 60) and long-lived (more than 80). To avoid experimental bias, donors of different ages were distributed randomly across sequencing lanes. Two additional independent replicas of 1 million unique cDNA reads from the same blood draw were analyzed for two donors (one aged 18 to 30 and one aged 80 or older). Overall study results and their limits: Compared with the aged group, the long-lived group had more naive CD4+ T cells, fewer expanded clones and increased TCR diversity, a pattern suggesting age selection. Since profiling was done on bulk unsorted PBMCs, naive and antigen-experienced compartments could not be conclusively compared. Observed TCR beta diversity per million T cells fell roughly linearly with age, and a significant reduction was already apparent by age roughly 40. Because donor CMV infection status was unknown, age-related changes in expanded clonotypes were potentially confounded. Estimates of total diversity from one million sequenced T cells were regarded as lower bounds and underestimates. The percentage of naive T cells measured by flow cytometry correlated strongly with observed TCR beta diversity.

Systemically healthy Caucasian individuals from Russia, around 38 in total and aged 6 to 90 years, were included as donors. Each donor gave around 9.8 milliliters of peripheral blood, collected into EDTA-treated Vacutainer tubes. Ficoll-Paque density-gradient centrifugation was used to isolate PBMCs, with at least 6.5 million per sample. Trizol reagent was used to extract total RNA from the PBMCs, yielding at least 5.5 micrograms per sample. Naive CD45RAhigh/CD27high T cell percentages were measured by flow cytometry on a PBMC aliquot from every donor. Library generation was performed with 5' RACE. Sequencer: Illumina HiSeq 2500. A second PCR of 7 to 11 cycles was run with a J-beta primer mix and a sample-barcoded 5' primer. A unique molecular identifier was introduced onto each TCR beta cDNA molecule by a template-switch 5' adaptor carrying 12 random nucleotides. Each sample yielded at least 2.5 million CDR3-containing paired-end reads. The Mint cDNA synthesis kit, primed by a TRBC-specific oligonucleotide, was used to synthesize first-strand cDNA from all RNA. Following uracil-DNA glycosylase treatment, a first 18-cycle PCR with universal primers M1SS and BC2_uni_R was performed on all cDNA. The study's processing was this. For normalization, 1 million high-quality reads were randomly selected from each sample, with every read carrying a distinct molecular identifier. Instead of being binned into consensus sequences, reads with shared molecular identifiers were discarded. CDR3 identification, clonotype clustering and error correction used MiTCR with a Q25 quality threshold and the strictest error-elimination algorithm. A nonparametric unseen species model with Euler transformation was used to estimate a lower bound on total TCR beta diversity. The public reads were run again by TCRdb, first through fastp at Q25 and then through MiXCR, and only productive beta chains were kept. All rows with the same CDR3 protein become a single entry with the most common DNA and genes. The V and J calls shown here were made by TCRdb, not taken from the authors' results. Present in this sample are hundreds of thousands of distinct CDR3 sequences, under 30% of which were seen just once. Jointly, the top ten make up around a sixth of the sample.

There are 12 amino acids in the CDR3, from cysteine to phenylalanine inclusive. The DNA shown is the 36-base CDR3, in frame from base 1. Sequences GTSNPN (CDR1) and SVGIG (CDR2) are obtained from the germline V gene (reference sequence). V and J are truncated by 3 bases and 13 bases respectively, leaving an intervening sequence of 16 bases. The clonotype was recovered from a woman older than 75 in good health. Sequenced input: blood. The V gene is TRBV30 and the J gene is TRBJ2-1; perhaps TRBD1 is the D gene, with 7 bases matching. The CDR3 reads as follows: CAWRQGGETQFF. The DNA sequence follows: TGTGCCTGGAGGCAGGGGGGAGAGACCCAGTTCTTC.